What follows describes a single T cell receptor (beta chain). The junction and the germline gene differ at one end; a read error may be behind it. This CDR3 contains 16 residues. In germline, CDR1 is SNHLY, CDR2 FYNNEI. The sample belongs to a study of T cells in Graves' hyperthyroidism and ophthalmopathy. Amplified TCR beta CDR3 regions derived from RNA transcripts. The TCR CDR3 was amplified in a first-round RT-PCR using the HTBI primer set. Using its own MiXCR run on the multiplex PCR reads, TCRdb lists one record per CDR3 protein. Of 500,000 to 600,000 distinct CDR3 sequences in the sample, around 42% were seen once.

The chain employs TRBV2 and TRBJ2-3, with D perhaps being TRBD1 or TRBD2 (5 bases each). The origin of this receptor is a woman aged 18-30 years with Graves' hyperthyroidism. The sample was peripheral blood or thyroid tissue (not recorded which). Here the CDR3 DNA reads TGTGCCAACAGTGAAGAGACCGGGGCAGCCCCAGATACGCAGTATTTT. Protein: CANSEETGAAPDTQYF. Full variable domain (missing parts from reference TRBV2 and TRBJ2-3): EPEVTQTPSHQVTQMGQEVILRCVPISNHLYFYWYRQILGQKVEFLVSFYNNEISEKSEIFDDQFSVERPDGSNFTLKIRSTKLEDSAMYFCANSEETGAAPDTQYFGPGTRLTVL.